This T cell receptor (beta chain) was found in a study of blood T cell repertoires in COVID-19. V lost 2 bases to trimming and J lost 4 bases, with 8 bases between them. CDR3 size: 12 residues. CDR1 GTSNPN and CDR2 SVGIG come from the germline V gene (reference sequence). The data were produced by immunoSEQ multiplex PCR, yet TCRdb's version contains in-frame clones alone and is incomplete. The profile covers approximately 240,000 clones, with more than 65% appearing a single time and 3% to 3.5% taken by the ten largest. The sequence was obtained from a woman in her 30s who had recovered from COVID-19. The chain joins TRBV30 to TRBJ1-2, with D uncertain. The sequenced material came from peripheral blood. In DNA, the CDR3 is TGTGCCTGGAGTCCAAGCTCCTATGGCTACACCTTC. Protein sequence: CAWSPSSYGYTF.